This section outlines one T cell receptor beta chain sequence together with its context. The target antigen is unknown. Sequencing used immunoSEQ multiplex PCR; TCRdb keeps in-frame clones, though not all of them. The table shows approximately 40,000 clones, with roughly 90% occurring only once. The sample belongs to a study of siplizumab effects on memory and regulatory T cells. Study-level points and caveats: Poor capture below about 10^-5 frequency left most alloreactive clones unmapped to unstimulated subsets. It was not possible to assign a naive or memory phenotype to roughly 80-95% of proliferating CD4+ or CD8+ clones. Alloreactive CD4+ clones that could be mapped were on average 68.8% Treg-derived with siplizumab, against around 27% in controls.

The trim removed 5 bases at V and 7 bases at J, leaving 15 bases unmatched. The CDR3 extends over 17 amino acids. CDR1 and CDR2 (germline): SGHNT, YENEEA. This chain links TRBV11-3 with TRBJ2-2; 8 bases map to TRBD1. The sequence came from a human donor in good health. The source material was naive CD4+ T cells sorted from blood. This CDR3 is CASSANPRQGASGELFF. Written as DNA, the CDR3 is TGTGCCAGCAGCGCCAACCCTCGGCAGGGGGCAAGCGGGGAGCTGTTTTTT.